This is a list of T cell receptor beta chains from one sample in a study of blood T cell repertoires in COVID-19. Clones were sequenced by immunoSEQ multiplex PCR, and TCRdb holds only the in-frame ones, with some missing. The sample gives more than 150,000 clones, over 70% of which show up once; 15% to 20% is in the top ten. The sample comprised peripheral blood. These receptor sequences come from a man aged 55 to 69 with active or convalescent COVID-19. Each CDR3 is given with its conserved first and last residue. Fields, in order: D gene, clone size, J gene, V gene, CDR3 protein, CDR3 DNA. D genes are given only for firm matches. Clone size appears in some rows only: once, few, many, or a class for an expanded clone.

d_call: -; clone_size: once; j_call: TRBJ1-1; v_call: TRBV7-3; cdr3_aa: CASSRGSGNTEAFF; cdr3_nt: TGTGCCAGCAGCAGGGGAAGTGGGAACACTGAAGCTTTCTTT
d_call: TRBD2; clone_size: -; j_call: TRBJ2-7; v_call: TRBV5-1; cdr3_aa: CASSVPGLAGGINHEQYF; cdr3_nt: TGCGCCAGCAGCGTCCCCGGACTAGCGGGAGGTATTAACCACGAGCAGTACTTC
d_call: TRBD1; clone_size: -; j_call: TRBJ2-1; v_call: TRBV7-3; cdr3_aa: CASSLMGTGGRDEQFF; cdr3_nt: TGTGCCAGCAGCTTAATGGGCACAGGGGGTAGAGATGAGCAGTTCTTC
d_call: -; clone_size: once; j_call: TRBJ2-7; v_call: TRBV11-3; cdr3_aa: CASSPHPGVGEQYF; cdr3_nt: TGTGCCAGCAGCCCACACCCGGGGGTGGGGGAGCAGTACTTC
d_call: -; clone_size: once; j_call: TRBJ2-3; v_call: TRBV7-8; cdr3_aa: CASSPRRGQITDTQYF; cdr3_nt: TGTGCCAGCAGCCCGAGGCGGGGCCAGATCACAGATACGCAGTATTTT
d_call: -; clone_size: -; j_call: TRBJ2-7; v_call: TRBV29-1; cdr3_aa: CSVVSVDMAPYEQYF; cdr3_nt: TGCAGCGTTGTTAGTGTGGACATGGCTCCCTACGAGCAGTACTTC
d_call: TRBD2; clone_size: -; j_call: TRBJ2-1; v_call: TRBV12-5; cdr3_aa: CASGPGLAGVGEQFF; cdr3_nt: TGTGCTAGTGGTCCGGGACTAGCGGGAGTAGGTGAGCAGTTCTTC
d_call: TRBD1; clone_size: once; j_call: TRBJ1-2; v_call: TRBV28; cdr3_aa: CASRDRESYTF; cdr3_nt: TGTGCCAGCAGGGACAGGGAGAGCTACACCTTC
d_call: -; clone_size: -; j_call: TRBJ2-7; v_call: TRBV7-2; cdr3_aa: CASSLIGRTYEQYF; cdr3_nt: TGTGCCAGCAGCTTAATTGGGAGAACTTACGAGCAGTACTTC
d_call: -; clone_size: -; j_call: TRBJ1-1; v_call: TRBV24-1; cdr3_aa: CATSATGSGTEAFF; cdr3_nt: TGTGCCACCAGTGCAACAGGGTCGGGCACTGAAGCTTTCTTT
d_call: TRBD2; clone_size: -; j_call: TRBJ2-2; v_call: TRBV28; cdr3_aa: CASSLGGTSGSRELFF; cdr3_nt: TGTGCCAGCAGTTTAGGGGGGACTAGCGGATCCCGGGAGCTGTTTTTT
d_call: -; clone_size: few; j_call: TRBJ2-2; v_call: TRBV7-2; cdr3_aa: CASSTLAVTGELFF; cdr3_nt: TGTGCCAGCAGCACCTTGGCGGTAACCGGGGAGCTGTTTTTT
d_call: -; clone_size: -; j_call: TRBJ2-1; v_call: TRBV19; cdr3_aa: CASTTSGGFYNEQFF; cdr3_nt: TGTGCCAGTACCACTAGTGGGGGCTTCTACAATGAGCAGTTCTTC
d_call: -; clone_size: few; j_call: TRBJ1-1; v_call: TRBV13; cdr3_aa: CASSLQGLNTEAFF; cdr3_nt: TGTGCCAGCAGCTTACAGGGACTTAACACTGAAGCTTTCTTT
d_call: TRBD1; clone_size: -; j_call: TRBJ1-2; v_call: TRBV4-1; cdr3_aa: CASSQGLATGSGYTF; cdr3_nt: TGCGCCAGCAGCCAGGGCCTCGCGACAGGGAGCGGCTACACCTTC
d_call: TRBD1; clone_size: -; j_call: TRBJ2-7; v_call: TRBV7-2; cdr3_aa: CASSFGTGDYEQYF; cdr3_nt: TGTGCCAGCAGCTTCGGGACAGGCGACTACGAGCAGTACTTC
d_call: TRBD1; clone_size: -; j_call: TRBJ1-2; v_call: TRBV4-2; cdr3_aa: CASSQGPDRNYGYTF; cdr3_nt: TGTGCCAGCAGCCAGGGACCGGACAGGAACTATGGCTACACCTTC
d_call: -; clone_size: -; j_call: TRBJ1-1; v_call: TRBV12-3/TRBV12-4; cdr3_aa: CASGRGTEAFF; cdr3_nt: TGTGCCAGCGGGCGGGGAACTGAAGCTTTCTTT
d_call: -; clone_size: medium-sized; j_call: TRBJ2-1; v_call: TRBV7-3; cdr3_aa: CASSLNKREQFF; cdr3_nt: TGTGCCAGCAGCTTAAACAAGCGGGAGCAGTTCTTC
d_call: -; clone_size: -; j_call: TRBJ1-1; v_call: TRBV19; cdr3_aa: CASSIGGQGRNTEAFF; cdr3_nt: TGTGCCAGTAGTATAGGGGGGCAAGGACGGAACACTGAAGCTTTCTTT
d_call: -; clone_size: -; j_call: TRBJ1-1; v_call: TRBV4-1; cdr3_aa: CASSQERARTARGWAFF; cdr3_nt: TGCGCCAGCAGCCAAGAAAGGGCAAGGACAGCACGCGGCTGGGCTTTCTTT
d_call: -; clone_size: few; j_call: TRBJ1-5; v_call: TRBV4-1; cdr3_aa: CASSQVEGWNQPQHF; cdr3_nt: TGCGCCAGCAGCCAAGTAGAGGGTTGGAATCAGCCCCAGCATTTT
d_call: TRBD1; clone_size: -; j_call: TRBJ2-3; v_call: TRBV7-9; cdr3_aa: CASSLAGTGGDTQYF; cdr3_nt: TGTGCCAGCAGCTTAGCGGGGACAGGGGGAGATACGCAGTATTTT
d_call: -; clone_size: -; j_call: TRBJ1-2; v_call: TRBV30; cdr3_aa: CAWDLQGFYGYTF; cdr3_nt: TGTGCCTGGGACTTACAGGGATTCTATGGCTACACCTTC
d_call: TRBD2; clone_size: few; j_call: TRBJ2-7; v_call: TRBV28; cdr3_aa: CASLREAHEQYF; cdr3_nt: TGTGCCAGTTTGCGGGAGGCCCACGAGCAGTACTTC
d_call: TRBD1; clone_size: -; j_call: TRBJ2-5; v_call: TRBV7-9; cdr3_aa: CASIPHGQGTQETQYF; cdr3_nt: TGTGCCAGCATACCACACGGACAGGGGACTCAAGAGACCCAGTACTTC
d_call: -; clone_size: -; j_call: TRBJ1-1; v_call: TRBV19; cdr3_aa: CASSPTTAGAFF; cdr3_nt: TGTGCCAGTAGTCCCACAACAGCGGGCGCTTTCTTT
d_call: TRBD2; clone_size: -; j_call: TRBJ2-5; v_call: TRBV24-1; cdr3_aa: CATSDLRGSGETQYF; cdr3_nt: TGTGCCACCAGTGATTTACGCGGGAGTGGAGAGACCCAGTACTTC
d_call: -; clone_size: -; j_call: TRBJ2-3; v_call: TRBV5-1; cdr3_aa: CASSLEGAGADTQYF; cdr3_nt: TGCGCCAGCAGCTTGGAAGGGGCAGGGGCAGATACGCAGTATTTT
d_call: TRBD1; clone_size: -; j_call: TRBJ1-2; v_call: TRBV6-6; cdr3_aa: CASRGRQGAIDGYTF; cdr3_nt: TGTGCCAGCAGGGGGAGACAGGGGGCCATAGATGGCTACACCTTC
d_call: TRBD1; clone_size: -; j_call: TRBJ1-3; v_call: TRBV19; cdr3_aa: CASSPTGGSGNTIYF; cdr3_nt: TGTGCCAGTAGTCCTACAGGGGGCTCCGGAAACACCATATATTTT
d_call: -; clone_size: -; j_call: TRBJ1-2; v_call: TRBV7-9; cdr3_aa: CASSQSGSGYGYTF; cdr3_nt: TGTGCCAGCAGCCAATCAGGGTCGGGCTATGGCTACACCTTC
d_call: -; clone_size: -; j_call: TRBJ2-7; v_call: TRBV2; cdr3_aa: CASSTRGAGVEQYF; cdr3_nt: TGTGCCAGCAGTACCCGGGGCGCAGGGGTCGAGCAGTACTTC
d_call: -; clone_size: few; j_call: TRBJ2-7; v_call: TRBV28; cdr3_aa: CASLSPNSYEQYF; cdr3_nt: TGTGCCAGCTTAAGCCCTAACTCCTACGAGCAGTACTTC
d_call: TRBD1; clone_size: few; j_call: TRBJ2-5; v_call: TRBV4-3; cdr3_aa: CASSQATGWETQYF; cdr3_nt: TGCGCCAGCAGCCAGGCGACAGGGTGGGAGACCCAGTACTTC
d_call: -; clone_size: -; j_call: TRBJ2-2; v_call: TRBV27; cdr3_aa: CASSFLGALYTGELFF; cdr3_nt: TGTGCCAGCAGTTTTCTGGGGGCGCTTTACACCGGGGAGCTGTTTTTT
d_call: TRBD1; clone_size: once; j_call: TRBJ2-5; v_call: TRBV29-1; cdr3_aa: CSVEIPGQGFQETQYF; cdr3_nt: TGCAGCGTTGAAATCCCGGGACAGGGCTTTCAAGAGACCCAGTACTTC
d_call: TRBD2; clone_size: once; j_call: TRBJ2-1; v_call: TRBV5-5; cdr3_aa: CASSLGRGRTFNEQFF; cdr3_nt: TGTGCCAGCAGCTTGGGACGCGGGAGAACCTTCAATGAGCAGTTCTTC
d_call: -; clone_size: -; j_call: TRBJ2-7; v_call: TRBV5-4; cdr3_aa: CASGHEQRVGEQYF; cdr3_nt: TGTGCCAGCGGCCATGAGCAGCGAGTCGGCGAGCAGTACTTC
d_call: -; clone_size: -; j_call: TRBJ1-2; v_call: TRBV12-3/TRBV12-4; cdr3_aa: CASGPQGNYGYTF; cdr3_nt: TGTGCCAGCGGCCCACAGGGAAACTATGGCTACACCTTC
d_call: -; clone_size: few; j_call: TRBJ1-2; v_call: TRBV7-2; cdr3_aa: CASSPAASLISNYGYTF; cdr3_nt: TGTGCCAGCAGCCCGGCGGCGTCCCTAATTTCTAACTATGGCTACACCTTC
d_call: TRBD1; clone_size: -; j_call: TRBJ2-5; v_call: TRBV27; cdr3_aa: CASSFRTGDGETQYF; cdr3_nt: TGTGCCAGCAGTTTCAGGACAGGGGATGGAGAGACCCAGTACTTC
d_call: TRBD1; clone_size: -; j_call: TRBJ2-6; v_call: TRBV19; cdr3_aa: CASSIGRTGRSGANVLTF; cdr3_nt: TGTGCCAGTAGTATAGGACGGACAGGCCGCTCTGGGGCCAACGTCCTGACTTTC
d_call: TRBD1; clone_size: once; j_call: TRBJ1-5; v_call: TRBV19; cdr3_aa: CASSRFRDRDSNQPQHF; cdr3_nt: TGTGCCAGTAGCCGTTTCCGGGACAGGGATAGCAATCAGCCCCAGCATTTT
d_call: TRBD2; clone_size: -; j_call: TRBJ2-3; v_call: TRBV7-9; cdr3_aa: CASSLDTAGDDTQYF; cdr3_nt: TGTGCCAGCAGCTTAGATACAGCGGGAGACGATACGCAGTATTTT
d_call: -; clone_size: -; j_call: TRBJ1-6; v_call: TRBV27; cdr3_aa: CASSPQTSRGSPLHF; cdr3_nt: TGTGCCAGCAGCCCCCAGACCAGTCGCGGTTCACCCCTCCACTTT
d_call: TRBD2; clone_size: few; j_call: TRBJ2-1; v_call: TRBV5-6; cdr3_aa: CASSPTSTSGRGEQFF; cdr3_nt: TGTGCCAGCAGCCCGACGTCGACTAGCGGGAGGGGTGAGCAGTTCTTC
d_call: TRBD1; clone_size: -; j_call: TRBJ1-4; v_call: TRBV6-1; cdr3_aa: CASSTRQGVDEKLFF; cdr3_nt: TGTGCCAGCAGTACACGACAGGGGGTTGATGAAAAACTGTTTTTT
d_call: -; clone_size: once; j_call: TRBJ2-6; v_call: TRBV12-3/TRBV12-4; cdr3_aa: CASSLPPRQAKAF; cdr3_nt: TGTGCCAGCAGTTTACCACCTCGACAGGCGAAGGCTTTC
d_call: -; clone_size: -; j_call: TRBJ2-5; v_call: TRBV12-3/TRBV12-4; cdr3_aa: CASSNLAEETQYF; cdr3_nt: TGTGCCAGCAGTAACTTAGCGGAAGAGACCCAGTACTTC
d_call: TRBD1; clone_size: -; j_call: TRBJ1-5; v_call: TRBV6-5; cdr3_aa: CASKGQGWSNQPQHF; cdr3_nt: TGTGCCAGCAAAGGACAGGGATGGAGCAATCAGCCCCAGCATTTT
d_call: TRBD1; clone_size: -; j_call: TRBJ1-3; v_call: TRBV5-5; cdr3_aa: CASSSTQGAGGNTIYF; cdr3_nt: TGTGCCAGCAGCTCCACACAGGGGGCAGGGGGAAACACCATATATTTT
d_call: TRBD2; clone_size: -; j_call: TRBJ2-1; v_call: TRBV5-5; cdr3_aa: CASSFRRLAIGEQFF; cdr3_nt: TGTGCCAGCAGTTTCAGGAGACTAGCCATCGGTGAGCAGTTCTTC